The clone carrying this TCR beta chain was seen only a few times. The same CDR3 arises from other DNA sequences in this sample as well. The data are from a study of control samples from healthy donors and cancer patients. The germline gives CDR1 SGHTS, CDR2 YDEGEE. V lost 5 bases and J 0 bases, leaving 12 bases between the germline ends. The CDR3 runs to 15 residues. Profiling relied on immunoSEQ multiplex PCR, and the TCRdb table lists in-frame clones only, not all of them. Found here are 95,000 to 150,000 clones, approximately 93% of them singletons; the top ten hold around 7.6%. V is TRBV5-8 and J is TRBJ1-5; possibly TRBD1 for D (6 bases). This sequence originates from a woman aged 18-29 years in good health. What was sequenced was blood. For the CDR3, the DNA is TGTGCCAGCAGTATCCAGGGGTTTAGCAATCAGCCCCAGCATTTT. It yields the protein CASSIQGFSNQPQHF. The full variable domain, in which reference TRBV5-8 and TRBJ1-5 provide the parts outside the CDR3, is EAGVTQSPTHLIKTRGQQATLRCSPISGHTSVYWYQQALGLGLQFLLWYDEGEERNRGNFPPRFSGRQFPNYSSELNVNALELEDSALYLCASSIQGFSNQPQHFGDGTRLSIL.